This TCR beta chain stems from a study of technical replicates of blood from a few donors (dated by TCRdb to the late 2010s). The protocol used for the library was the immunoSEQ multiplex PCR assay. This immuneACCESS table, as held by TCRdb, lists in-frame sequences with V and J called but not all clones. Of the missing ones, under half trace to an unresolved V gene in checked studies; the others have no known cause. Here the sample has 60,000 to 75,000 clones; roughly 97% occur a single time. The top ten clonotypes cover 0.25% to 0.35% of the sample. Concerning this clone itself: The antigen it binds to is not known. No qualities accompany the bases; no much larger clone lies one base away.

Trimming takes 2 bases off V and 2 bases off J; junction bases not matched to a gene: 2. From the cysteine through the phenylalanine, the CDR3 covers 14 amino acids. Of all the DNA, just the CDR3 is kept, 42 bases in frame from base 1. CDR1 and CDR2 are drawn from the germline V gene (reference sequence): SGHNT, YYREEE. The sequence joins TRBV5-4 to TRBJ2-5; 8 bases in the junction line up with TRBD1. Sequenced: T cells isolated from PBMCs. This receptor was identified in a human donor in good health. The sequence in DNA is TGTGCCAGCAGCTTCCGGGACAGGCAAGAGACCCAGTACTTC. The encoded protein is CASSFRDRQETQYF.